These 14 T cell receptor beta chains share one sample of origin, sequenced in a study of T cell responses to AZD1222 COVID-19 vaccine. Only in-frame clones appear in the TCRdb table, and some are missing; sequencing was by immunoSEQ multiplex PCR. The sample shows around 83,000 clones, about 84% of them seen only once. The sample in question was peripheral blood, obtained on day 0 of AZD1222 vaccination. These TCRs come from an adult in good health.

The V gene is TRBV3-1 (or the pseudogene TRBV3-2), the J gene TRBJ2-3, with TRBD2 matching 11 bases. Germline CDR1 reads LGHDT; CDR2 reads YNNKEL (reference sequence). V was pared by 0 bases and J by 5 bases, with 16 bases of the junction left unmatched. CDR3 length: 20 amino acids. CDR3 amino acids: CASSQEGDASGGPLEDTQYF. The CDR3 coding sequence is TGTGCCAGCAGCCAAGAGGGGGACGCTAGCGGGGGGCCGTTGGAAGATACGCAGTATTTT.

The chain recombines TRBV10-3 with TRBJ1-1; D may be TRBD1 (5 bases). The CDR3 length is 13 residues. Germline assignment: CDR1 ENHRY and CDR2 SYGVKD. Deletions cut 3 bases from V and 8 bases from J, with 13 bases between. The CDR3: CAISDGRDREAFF. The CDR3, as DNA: TGTGCCATCAGTGACGGCCGGGACCGGGAAGCTTTCTTT.

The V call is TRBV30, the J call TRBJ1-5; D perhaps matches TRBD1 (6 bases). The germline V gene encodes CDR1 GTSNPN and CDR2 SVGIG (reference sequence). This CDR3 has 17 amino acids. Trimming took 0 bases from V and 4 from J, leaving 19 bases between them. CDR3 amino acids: CAWSVRWDTLGNQPQHF. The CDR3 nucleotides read TGTGCCTGGAGTGTACGTTGGGACACACTAGGGAATCAGCCCCAGCATTTT.

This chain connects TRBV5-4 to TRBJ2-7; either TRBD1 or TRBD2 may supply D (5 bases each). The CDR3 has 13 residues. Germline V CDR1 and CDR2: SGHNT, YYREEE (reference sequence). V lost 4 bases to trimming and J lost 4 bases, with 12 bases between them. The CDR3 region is CASSQGTAYEQYF. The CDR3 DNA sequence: TGTGCCAGCAGCCAAGGGACCGCTTACGAGCAGTACTTC.

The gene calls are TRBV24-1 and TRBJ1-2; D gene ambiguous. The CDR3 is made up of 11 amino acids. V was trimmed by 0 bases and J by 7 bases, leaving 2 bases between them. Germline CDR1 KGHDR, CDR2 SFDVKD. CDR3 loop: CATSDLFGYTF. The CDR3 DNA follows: TGTGCCACCAGTGATTTGTTTGGCTACACCTTC.

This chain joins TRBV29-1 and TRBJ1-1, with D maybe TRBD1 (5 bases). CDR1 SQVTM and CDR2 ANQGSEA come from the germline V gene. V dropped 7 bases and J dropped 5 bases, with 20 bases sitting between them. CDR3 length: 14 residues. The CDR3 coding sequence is TGCAGCGCATTCCCTGGGACGGGAGAGACTGAAGCTTTCTTT. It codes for CSAFPGTGETEAFF.

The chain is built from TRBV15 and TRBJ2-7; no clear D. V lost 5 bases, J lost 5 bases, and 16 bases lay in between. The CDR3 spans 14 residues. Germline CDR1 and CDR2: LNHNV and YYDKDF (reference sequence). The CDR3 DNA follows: TGTGCCACCAGCGGACCACCGAAACTCGACGAGCAGTACTTC. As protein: CATSGPPKLDEQYF.

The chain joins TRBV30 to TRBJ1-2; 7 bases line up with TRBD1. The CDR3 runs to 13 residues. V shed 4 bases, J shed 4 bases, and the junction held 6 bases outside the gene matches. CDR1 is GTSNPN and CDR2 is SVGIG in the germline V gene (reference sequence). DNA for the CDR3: TGTGCCTGGAAGCTGCCAGGGGGCTATGGCTACACCTTC. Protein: CAWKLPGGYGYTF.

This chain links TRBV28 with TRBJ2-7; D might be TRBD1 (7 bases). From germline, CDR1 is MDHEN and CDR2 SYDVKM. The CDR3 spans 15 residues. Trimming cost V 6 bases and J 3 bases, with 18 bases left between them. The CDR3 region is CASRSGGRAFYEQYF. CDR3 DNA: TGTGCCAGCAGGTCAGGGGGGAGAGCCTTCTACGAGCAGTACTTC. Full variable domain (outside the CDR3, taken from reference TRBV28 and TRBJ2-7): DVKVTQSSRYLVKRTGEKVFLECVQDMDHENMFWYRQDPGLGLRLIYFSYDVKMKEKGDIPEGYSVSREKKERFSLILESASTNQTSMYLCASRSGGRAFYEQYFGPGTRLTVT.

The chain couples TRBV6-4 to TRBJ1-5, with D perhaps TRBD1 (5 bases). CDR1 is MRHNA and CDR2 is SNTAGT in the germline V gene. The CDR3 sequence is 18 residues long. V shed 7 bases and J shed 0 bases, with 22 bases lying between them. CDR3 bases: TGTGCCAGCACATGGAACCTGACAGAGGACAATAGCAATCAGCCCCAGCATTTT. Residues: CASTWNLTEDNSNQPQHF.

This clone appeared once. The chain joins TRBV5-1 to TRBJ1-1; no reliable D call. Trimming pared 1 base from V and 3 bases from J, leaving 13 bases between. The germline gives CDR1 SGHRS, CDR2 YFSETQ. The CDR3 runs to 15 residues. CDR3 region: CASSLMSAIYTEAFF. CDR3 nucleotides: TGCGCCAGCAGCTTGATGTCAGCGATATACACTGAAGCTTTCTTT.

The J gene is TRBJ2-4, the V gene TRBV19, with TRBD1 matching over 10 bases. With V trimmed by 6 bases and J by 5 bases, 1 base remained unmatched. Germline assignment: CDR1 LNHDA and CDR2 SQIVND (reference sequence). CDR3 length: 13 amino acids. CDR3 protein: CASRTGGENIQYF. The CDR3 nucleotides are TGTGCCAGTAGGACAGGGGGCGAAAACATTCAGTACTTC.

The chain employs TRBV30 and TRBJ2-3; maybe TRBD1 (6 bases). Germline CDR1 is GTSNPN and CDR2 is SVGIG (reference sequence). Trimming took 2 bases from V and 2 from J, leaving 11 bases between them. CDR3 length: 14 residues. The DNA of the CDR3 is TGTGCCTGGAGTTTTGGACAGTCCACAGATACGCAGTATTTT. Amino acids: CAWSFGQSTDTQYF.

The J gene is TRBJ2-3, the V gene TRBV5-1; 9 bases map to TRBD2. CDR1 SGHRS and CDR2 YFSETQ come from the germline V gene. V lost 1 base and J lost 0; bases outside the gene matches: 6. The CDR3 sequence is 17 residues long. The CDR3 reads CASSLWASGASTDTQYF. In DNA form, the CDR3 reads TGCGCCAGCAGCTTGTGGGCTAGCGGGGCGAGCACAGATACGCAGTATTTT.